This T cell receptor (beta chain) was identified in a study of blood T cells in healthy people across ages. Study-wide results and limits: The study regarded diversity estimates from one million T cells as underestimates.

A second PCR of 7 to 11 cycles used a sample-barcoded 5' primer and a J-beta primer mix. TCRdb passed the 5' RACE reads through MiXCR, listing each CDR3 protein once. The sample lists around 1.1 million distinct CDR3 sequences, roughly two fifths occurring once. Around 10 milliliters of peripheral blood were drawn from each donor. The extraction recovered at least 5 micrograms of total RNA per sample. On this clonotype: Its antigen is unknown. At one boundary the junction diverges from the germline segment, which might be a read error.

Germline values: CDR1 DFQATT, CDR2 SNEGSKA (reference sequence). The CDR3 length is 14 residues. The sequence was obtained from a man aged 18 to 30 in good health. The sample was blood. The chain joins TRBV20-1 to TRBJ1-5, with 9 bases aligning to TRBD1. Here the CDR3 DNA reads TGCAGTGCTAGGGGACAGGGTGGCAATCGGCCCCAGCATTTT. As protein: CSARGQGGNRPQHF.